This paragraph covers one T cell receptor beta chain sequence. V gave up 3 bases and J gave up 0 bases, with 5 bases separating them. The CDR3 runs 14 residues. Germline CDR1 MGHDK, CDR2 SYGVNS. These data belong to a study of patients and donors after allogeneic stem cell transplantation. MiXCR was run by TCRdb on the RT-PCR reads, yielding one entry per CDR3 protein. The sample holds 150,000 to 200,000 distinct CDR3 sequences, roughly 24% seen once. The chain carries TRBV25-1 and TRBJ2-2; no firm D call. This clonotype was obtained from a human donor who was either an allogeneic HSCT recipient or a stem cell or donor lymphocyte infusion donor (not recorded which). It is not recorded whose cells these are; they may come from a transplant donor. The sample was blood, either unsorted or a sorted T cell fraction (not recorded which). CDR3 bases: TGTGCCAGCAGTGACCCGGCGAACACCGGGGAGCTGTTTTTT. Protein: CASSDPANTGELFF.